This TCR beta chain was captured by sequencing in a study of blood T cells in healthy people across ages (dated by TCRdb to about 2015). Context from the whole study: Template switching captured roughly one uniquely barcoded TCR beta cDNA molecule per two T cells in model experiments. Age-related changes in TCR beta repertoire diversity were measured in the study by deep sequencing normalized with unique cDNA molecular identifiers. The donors were split into four age groups: young (average about 16 years), middle-aged (over 35), aged (about 56) and long-lived (over 80). Donors of different ages were randomly distributed across sequencing lanes to avoid experimental bias. Two additional independent replicas of 1 million unique cDNA reads from the same blood draw were analyzed for two donors (one aged 18 to 29 and one aged 80 or older).

Library generation was performed with 5' RACE. Sequencing used an Illumina HiSeq 2500. A second PCR of roughly 7 to 11 cycles was performed with a sample-barcoded 5' primer and a J-beta primer mix. A template-switch 5' adaptor carrying 12 random nucleotides introduced a unique molecular identifier onto each TCR beta cDNA molecule. At least 2.5 million CDR3-containing paired-end reads were obtained from each sample. First-strand cDNA synthesis was performed from all RNA using the Mint cDNA synthesis kit, with priming by a TRBC-specific oligonucleotide. Following uracil-DNA glycosylase treatment, a first 18-cycle PCR with universal primers M1SS and BC2_uni_R was performed on all cDNA. Under the source paper's analysis protocol: For normalization, 1 million high-quality reads were randomly selected from each sample, with every read carrying a distinct molecular identifier. Reads with shared molecular identifiers were discarded instead of being binned into consensus sequences. CDR3 identification, clonotype clustering and error correction used MiTCR with a Q25 quality threshold and the strictest error-elimination algorithm. A nonparametric unseen species model using Euler transformation provided a lower-bound estimate of total TCR beta diversity. TCRdb cleaned the public reads at Q25 with fastp, built clones with MiXCR and kept in-frame beta chains. Each CDR3 protein appears once, grouped with its most common genes and DNA. The V and J calls were determined by TCRdb, not by the authors. The sample data list about 1.4 million distinct CDR3 sequences, and roughly 59% of these were observed just once. The ten top clones hold over 5% of the sample.

The donors were 40 or so Caucasian individuals from Russia, aged roughly 6 to 100 years, who were systemically healthy. Roughly 11 milliliters of peripheral blood were drawn from each donor into EDTA-treated Vacutainer tubes. Ficoll-Paque density-gradient centrifugation was used to isolate PBMCs, with at least 7 million obtained per sample. Trizol reagent was used to extract total RNA from the PBMCs, yielding at least 5.5 micrograms per sample. For every donor, flow cytometry on a PBMC aliquot measured the percentage of naive CD45RAhigh/CD27high T cells. Based on the germline V gene (reference sequence), the CDR1 and CDR2 sequences are LGHDT and YNNKEL. The cysteine opens and the phenylalanine closes a CDR3 of 14 amino acids. CDR3 DNA only is kept here, 42 bases in frame from base 1. V gives up 2 bases and J gives up 8 bases, and the segment between their germline ends measures 13 bases. Findings and caveats that apply to the study as a whole: Estimates of total diversity from one million sequenced T cells were regarded as lower bounds and underestimates. Compared with the aged group, the long-lived group had more naive CD4+ T cells, fewer expanded clones and increased TCR diversity, a pattern suggesting age selection. Observed TCR beta diversity per million T cells fell roughly linearly with age, and a significant reduction was already apparent by age approximately 40. Bulk unsorted PBMC profiling prevented conclusive comparison of naive and antigen-experienced compartments. The CMV infection status of donors was not known, potentially confounding age-related changes in expanded clonotypes. Observed TCR beta diversity correlated strongly with the percentage of naive T cells measured by flow cytometry.

About this clonotype: Its specific antigen is unknown. Per-base qualities were not stored, and no clone one base away is much larger.

Rearrangement joined TRBV3-1 to TRBJ2-1; the D gene identity is not certain. The sample comprised blood. This receptor was obtained from a man younger than 35 in good health. The DNA sequence is given as TGTGCCAGCAGCCAACAGAATTTGGGGTATGAGCAGTTCTTC. It translates to CASSQQNLGYEQFF.